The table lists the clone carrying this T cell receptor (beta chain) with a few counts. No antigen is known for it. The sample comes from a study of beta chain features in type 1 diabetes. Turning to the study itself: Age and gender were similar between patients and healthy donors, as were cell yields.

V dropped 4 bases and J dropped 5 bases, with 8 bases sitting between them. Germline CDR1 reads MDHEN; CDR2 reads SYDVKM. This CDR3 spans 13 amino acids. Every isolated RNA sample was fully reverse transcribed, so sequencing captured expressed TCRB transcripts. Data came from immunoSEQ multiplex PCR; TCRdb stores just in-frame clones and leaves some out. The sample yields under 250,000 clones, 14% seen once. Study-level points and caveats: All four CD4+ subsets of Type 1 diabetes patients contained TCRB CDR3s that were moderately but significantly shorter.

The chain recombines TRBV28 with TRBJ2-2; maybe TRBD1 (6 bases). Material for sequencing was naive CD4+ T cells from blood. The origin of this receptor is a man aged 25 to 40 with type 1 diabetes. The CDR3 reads CASSSGQTGELFF. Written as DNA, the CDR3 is TGTGCCAGCAGTTCCGGACAGACCGGGGAGCTGTTTTTT.